In this sample, the clone carrying this T cell receptor beta chain turned up a few times. Its antigen remains unidentified. CDR3 length: 17 amino acids. Germline V gene lookup returns CDR1 SGHVS and CDR2 FNYEAQ. J gave up 3 bases and V 5 bases, and 9 bases lay outside the gene matches. TCR beta CDR3 sequences were amplified from RNA transcripts. With the HTBI primer set, the TCR CDR3 went through a first round of RT-PCR. TCRdb re-derived calls from the multiplex PCR reads in MiXCR, one entry per CDR3 protein. Here the sample spans about 560,000 distinct CDR3 sequences, roughly a sixth being singletons. Any patient presenting with uncontrolled infection, other autoimmune disease, pregnancy or lactation was left out. The entry originates in a study of T cells in Graves' hyperthyroidism and ophthalmopathy. Whole-study context: Peripheral blood sampling occurred at initial diagnosis, before any treatment.

Study conclusions and caveats: The blood repertoire included most of the expanded thyroid clonotypes above 0.001.

The sequence derives from a woman between 18 and 29 years old with Graves' hyperthyroidism. The specimen was blood. The chain joins TRBV7-6 to TRBJ2-1; 11 nucleotides match TRBD2. CDR3 DNA: TGTGCCAGCAGCGAAAAACTAGCGGGAGAGTTCTACAATGAGCAGTTCTTC. Translated: CASSEKLAGEFYNEQFF.